Listed below are T cell receptor beta chains from one sample, sequenced in a study of cytomegalovirus exposure and HLA in healthy donors. The protocol was immunoSEQ multiplex PCR, while the TCRdb copy is restricted to in-frame clones and leaves out a portion. This table has 90,000 to 130,000 clones, approximately 85% appearing once. The sequenced sample was PBMCs. All receptors come from a woman aged 18 to 35 in good health and CMV-seronegative. The CDR3 runs from the conserved cysteine through the conserved F or W. The D gene is left open where the match is weak. The listing skips clone size in some rows; elsewhere it reads once, few, many or a size class.

j_call,v_call,clone_size,d_call,cdr3_aa
TRBJ1-1,TRBV7-9,.,TRBD1,CASSPGQGARDTEAFF
TRBJ2-6,TRBV6-6,.,.,CASSYGQSSGANVLTF
TRBJ1-6,TRBV7-9,.,TRBD1,CASSLQGVGSPLHF
TRBJ1-1,TRBV2,.,.,CASSLIDSNTEAFF
TRBJ1-6,TRBV25-1,few,.,CASSADSPESPLHF
TRBJ2-5,TRBV2,.,TRBD2,CATLLAGGGVQETQYF
TRBJ2-5,TRBV6-1,.,.,CATAPDWMQETQYF
TRBJ2-3,TRBV6-1,.,.,CASSEWRQHTDTQYF
TRBJ2-7,TRBV7-2,.,TRBD2,CASSPGGSYEQYF
TRBJ1-1,TRBV28,once,.,CASSLGDGEAFF
TRBJ2-1,TRBV7-2,.,.,CASSYESTGWYRNEQFF
TRBJ1-1,TRBV13,.,.,CASSFWEGYTEAFF
TRBJ2-3,TRBV7-9,.,.,CASSFSSHTDTQYF
TRBJ1-1,TRBV27,.,.,CASRRQGNTEAFF
TRBJ1-2,TRBV7-3,.,.,CASSLRPGGRLDGYTF
TRBJ2-3,TRBV7-6,once,.,CASSLIQDTQYF
TRBJ2-2,TRBV30,.,TRBD1,CAWRMGLTGTGSGELFF
TRBJ1-4,TRBV13,.,.,CASSTQYEKLFF
TRBJ1-2,TRBV28,.,TRBD1,CASSLRGQQVYGYTF
TRBJ2-2,TRBV5-1,.,TRBD2,CASSTSGGDTGELFF
TRBJ1-4,TRBV12-5,.,.,CASGTGQGAVGEKLFF
TRBJ1-3,TRBV7-8,.,.,CASSLSNYGNTIYF
TRBJ1-4,TRBV19,.,TRBD1,CASSIRGTDEKLFF
TRBJ2-3,TRBV5-5,few,.,CASSLGGTRDTQYF
TRBJ2-1,TRBV27,.,.,CASSARASYNEQFF